This entry features one TCR beta chain sequence. Antigen: not known. The data were taken from a study of T cell responses to AZD1222 COVID-19 vaccine. Combined were second doses at about 4 or about 12 weeks. The method was immunoSEQ multiplex PCR; TCRdb's version includes in-frame clones alone and lacks a portion of them. The table has about 84,000 clones, about 86% seen once. Points from the study as a whole: Seropositive AZD1222 recipients at baseline numbered only five or six.

This clonotype was obtained from an adult who received the AZD1222 COVID-19 vaccine. Specimen: peripheral blood, collected 28 days after the second AZD1222 dose.

CDR3: CASSQTGTGNEKLFF. Written as DNA, the CDR3 is TGTGCCAGCAGCCAAACCGGGACAGGGAATGAAAAACTGTTTTTT. The J gene is TRBJ1-4, the V gene TRBV3-1 (or the pseudogene TRBV3-2); TRBD1 aligns across 9 bases. CDR3 length: 15 residues. Germline loops: CDR1 LGHDT, CDR2 YNNKEL (reference sequence). Trimming removed 2 bases from V and 5 bases from J; junction bases left unmatched: 3.